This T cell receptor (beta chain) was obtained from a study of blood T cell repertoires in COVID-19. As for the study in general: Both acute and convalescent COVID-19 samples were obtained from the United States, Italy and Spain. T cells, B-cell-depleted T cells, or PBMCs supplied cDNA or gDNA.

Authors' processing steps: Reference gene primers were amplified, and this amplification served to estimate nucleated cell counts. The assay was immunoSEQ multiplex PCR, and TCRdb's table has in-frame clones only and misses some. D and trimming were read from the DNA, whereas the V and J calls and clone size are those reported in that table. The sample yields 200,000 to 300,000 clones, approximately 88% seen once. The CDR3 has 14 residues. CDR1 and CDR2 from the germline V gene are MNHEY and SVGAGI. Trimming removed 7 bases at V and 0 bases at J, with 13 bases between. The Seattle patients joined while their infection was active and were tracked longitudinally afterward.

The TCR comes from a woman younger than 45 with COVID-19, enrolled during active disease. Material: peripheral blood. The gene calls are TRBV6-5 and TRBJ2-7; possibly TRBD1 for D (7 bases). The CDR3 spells CASNRGDSSYEQYF. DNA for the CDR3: TGTGCCAGCAATAGGGGGGACAGCTCCTACGAGCAGTACTTC.